The present T cell receptor (beta chain) was sequenced within a study of cytomegalovirus exposure and HLA in healthy donors. In the study overall: As an earlier analysis found, about 179 million T cells yielded around 110 million unique TCR beta sequences.

Overall study results and limits: A later analysis linked a missense variant in DCLRE1C to the trimming of TCR beta V and J genes. In vitro data verified three CMV-associated chains as specific for CMV antigens. Presence/absence analyses rested on an assumption that sequencing depth was roughly uniform across donors.

Researchers ran the PCR with 60 Vbeta and 13 Jbeta primers. Assay: immunoSEQ multiplex PCR; the TCRdb copy retains only in-frame clones and omits some. The ten most abundant clones cover 0.58% of a sample with about 84,000 clones. The length of the CDR3 is 15 residues. The germline V gene encodes CDR1 SNHLY and CDR2 FYNNEI. Trimming cost V 4 bases and J 3 bases; bases outside gene matches: 7. A word on this clone: Its antigen is undetermined.

Material: PBMCs. This receptor was obtained from a man aged 50 to 59 in good health and CMV-seronegative. This rearrangement joins TRBV2 to TRBJ2-5; TRBD2 matches at 8 bases. This CDR3 reads CASSVVGGGEETQYF. Written as DNA, the CDR3 is TGTGCCAGCAGTGTTGTCGGGGGGGGTGAAGAGACCCAGTACTTC.